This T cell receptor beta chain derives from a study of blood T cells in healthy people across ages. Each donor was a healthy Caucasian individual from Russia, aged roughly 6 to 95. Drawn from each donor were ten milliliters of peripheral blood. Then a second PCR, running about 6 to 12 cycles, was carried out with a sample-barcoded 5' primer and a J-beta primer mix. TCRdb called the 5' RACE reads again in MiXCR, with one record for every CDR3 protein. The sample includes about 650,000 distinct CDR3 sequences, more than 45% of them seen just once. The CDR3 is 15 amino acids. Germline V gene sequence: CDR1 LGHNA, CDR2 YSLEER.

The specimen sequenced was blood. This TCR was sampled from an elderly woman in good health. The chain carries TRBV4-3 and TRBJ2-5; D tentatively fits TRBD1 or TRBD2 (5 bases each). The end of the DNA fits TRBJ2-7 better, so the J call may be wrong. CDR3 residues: CASSQYRDVSYEQYF. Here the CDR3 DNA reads TGCGCCAGCAGCCAGTACCGGGACGTCTCCTACGAGCAGTACTTC.